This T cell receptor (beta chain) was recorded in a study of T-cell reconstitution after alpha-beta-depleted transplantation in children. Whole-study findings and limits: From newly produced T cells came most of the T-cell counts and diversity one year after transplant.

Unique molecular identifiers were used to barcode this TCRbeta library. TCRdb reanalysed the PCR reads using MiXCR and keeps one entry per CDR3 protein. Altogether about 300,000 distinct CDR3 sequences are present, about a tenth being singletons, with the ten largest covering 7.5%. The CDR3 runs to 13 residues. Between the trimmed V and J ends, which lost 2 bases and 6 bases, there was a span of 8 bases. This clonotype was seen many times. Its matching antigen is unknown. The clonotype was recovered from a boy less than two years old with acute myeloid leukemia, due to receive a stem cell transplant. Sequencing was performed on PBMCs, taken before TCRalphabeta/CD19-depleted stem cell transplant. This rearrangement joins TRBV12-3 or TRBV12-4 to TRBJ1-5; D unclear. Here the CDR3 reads CASSLWFSQPQHF. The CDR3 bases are TGTGCCAGCAGTTTATGGTTTTCTCAGCCCCAGCATTTT.